This T cell receptor (beta chain) was found in a study of Ad26.COV2.S vaccination and SARS-CoV-2 variants. Stated treatment: 15 to 20 received Ad26.COV2.S at low or high dose, single or two shots; about 5 received placebo; per-sample allocation not given. Sampling was performed 63 days after the first vaccine or placebo injection. V shed 0 bases and J shed 5 bases, with 8 bases lying between them. This CDR3 is 14 amino acids long. CDR1 SGHDN and CDR2 FVKESK come from the germline V gene. The data were produced by immunoSEQ multiplex PCR, yet TCRdb's version contains in-frame clones alone and is incomplete. The sample has fewer than 800,000 clones; 89% are singletons.

The rearrangement joins TRBV14 to TRBJ2-1, with D possibly being TRBD1 (6 bases). Sequencing used peripheral blood, obtained in a trial of Ad26.COV2.S vaccine versus placebo. This clonotype was obtained from a person aged 18-65 years who received the Ad26.COV2.S COVID-19 vaccine or a placebo. The CDR3: CASSQEGHDNEQFF. CDR3 DNA sequence: TGTGCCAGCAGCCAAGAGGGACACGACAATGAGCAGTTCTTC. Supplemented by reference TRBV14 and TRBJ2-1, the full variable domain reads EAGVTQFPSHSVIEKGQTVTLRCDPISGHDNLYWYRRVMGKEIKFLLHFVKESKQDESGMPNNRFLAERTGGTYSTLKVQPAELEDSGVYFCASSQEGHDNEQFFGPGTRLTVL.